The clone carrying this TCR beta chain has a count of ten or more. Antigen unknown. This record comes from a study of T-cell reconstitution after alpha-beta-depleted transplantation in children. As it was prepared, the TCRbeta library received unique molecular identifiers. TCRdb itself ran the PCR reads through MiXCR, one entry per CDR3 protein. Of about 980,000 distinct CDR3 sequences listed, roughly 29% are singletons. Regarding the study as a whole: Some patients' high day-60 TCRbeta diversity was attributed to recipient cells surviving conditioning. Several hundred graft clones that had expanded were reportedly the source of alpha-beta T cells about two months after transplant.

The CDR3 runs 13 residues. CDR1 and CDR2 from the germline V gene are SQVTM and ANQGSEA. Trimming left V 2 bases short and J 2 bases short, with 9 bases between. The genes are TRBV29-1 and TRBJ1-2; a possible D gene is TRBD1 (5 bases). The sample here was PBMCs, mostly from graft donor cells, taken 360 days after TCRalphabeta/CD19-depleted stem cell transplant. This TCR derives from a boy under two years old who had a stem cell transplant for SCID, so the T cells may come from the graft donor. The CDR3, as DNA: TGCAGCGTTGAAAAGGGGCGGAACTATGGCTACACCTTC. Protein product: CSVEKGRNYGYTF.